These T cell receptor beta chains were read from a single sample in a study of shared clonotypes between healthy human individuals. TCRdb's table, derived via immunoSEQ multiplex PCR, lists solely in-frame clones and lacks some. The sample holds millions of clones, approximately 95% seen once. The material sequenced was naive CD4+ T cells from PBMCs. The receptors here all came from a man aged 18 to 29 in good health. Some clones in this sample may be carry-over from other donors' samples. The CDR3 runs from the conserved cysteine through the conserved F or W. D genes are given only for firm matches.

j_gene	v_gene	d_gene	CDR3nt	CDR3aa
TRBJ2-3	TRBV9	TRBD1	TGTGCCAGCAGCGCAGGGACAGGGGATACGCAGTATTTT	CASSAGTGDTQYF
TRBJ1-1	TRBV6-5	.	TGTGCCAGCAGTCAGGACGGGACCTCAGGAGCTTTCTTT	CASSQDGTSGAFF
TRBJ2-3	TRBV6-5	.	TGTGCCAGCAGTTGGGACATCCTCACAGATACGCAGTATTTT	CASSWDILTDTQYF
TRBJ1-2	TRBV7-2	.	TGTGCCAGCAGCCAAGCCGTCAGGATAGATGGCTACACCTTC	CASSQAVRIDGYTF
TRBJ1-4	TRBV19	.	TGTGCCAGTAGTCGGGTAGGAGCGAATGAAAAACTGTTTTTT	CASSRVGANEKLFF
TRBJ2-1	TRBV10-1	.	TGCGCCAGCAGTGAATTCCGGCAGGAACCCTACAATGAGCAGTTCTTC	CASSEFRQEPYNEQFF
TRBJ2-6	TRBV6-5	.	TGTGCCAGCAGGGTCTCTGGGGCCAACGTCCTGACTTTC	CASRVSGANVLTF
TRBJ2-7	TRBV5-1	.	TGCGCCAGCAGCTTGGTGCCAGGGCCCTACGAGCAGTACTTC	CASSLVPGPYEQYF
TRBJ2-1	TRBV5-4	.	TGTGCCAGCAGCCCCTGGGGCCCCTACAATGAGCAGTTCTTC	CASSPWGPYNEQFF
TRBJ2-3	TRBV5-1	TRBD2	TGCGCCAGCAGCTTGGTTGGCGGGAGGGCGGTAGATACGCAGTATTTT	CASSLVGGRAVDTQYF
TRBJ2-1	TRBV5-4	.	TGTGCCACCGCGGTAGGAGGGCGCAATGAGCAGTTCTTC	CATAVGGRNEQFF
TRBJ2-1	TRBV7-3	.	TGTGCCAGCAGCCCGACTAAAAACTACAATGAGCAGTTCTTC	CASSPTKNYNEQFF
TRBJ1-1	TRBV7-8	TRBD1	TGTGCCAGCAGCCAGGGACAGGGGGTTGAAGCTTTCTTT	CASSQGQGVEAFF
TRBJ2-7	TRBV2	TRBD2	TGTGCCAGCAGAAGCCCTAGCGGATACGAGCAGTACTTC	CASRSPSGYEQYF
TRBJ2-1	TRBV9	TRBD2	TGTGCCAGCAGCGTTGGGCTAGCGGGAGGAGGCGAGGAGCAGTTCTTC	CASSVGLAGGGEEQFF
TRBJ2-3	TRBV5-4	TRBD1	TGTGCCAGCAGCGCCAACCGACAGGGGGCATTGGATACGCAGTATTTT	CASSANRQGALDTQYF
TRBJ2-7	TRBV28	.	TGTGCCAGCACTACAGGGAGAAGCGAGCAGTACTTC	CASTTGRSEQYF
TRBJ2-1	TRBV11-3	TRBD2	TGTGCCAGCAGCCAGGGACTAGCGGGCTCCAATGAGCAGTTCTTC	CASSQGLAGSNEQFF
TRBJ1-1	TRBV28	.	TGTGCCAGCAGTCGAGGGTTTTTGGGGAACACTGAAGCTTTCTTT	CASSRGFLGNTEAFF
TRBJ2-7	TRBV28	TRBD2	TGTGCCAGCAGACAAACTAGCGGGACCCCGGGGGAGCAGTACTTC	CASRQTSGTPGEQYF
TRBJ2-3	TRBV7-6	TRBD2	TGTGCCAGCAGCTTCTTAGCGGGAGGATTGACAGATACGCAGTATTTT	CASSFLAGGLTDTQYF
TRBJ1-2	TRBV29-1	TRBD1	TGCAGCGCCGGGACAGGGGAAGGCTACACCTTC	CSAGTGEGYTF
TRBJ1-1	TRBV19	.	TGTGCCAGTAGTATATCCGCTGAAGCTTTCTTT	CASSISAEAFF
TRBJ2-1	TRBV28	.	TGTGCCAGCTGCCAGGAGGCGCTCTACAATGAGCAGTTCTTC	CASCQEALYNEQFF
TRBJ2-1	TRBV19	.	TGTGCCAGTAGTATAGCTCAGTATTTCGGGAATGAGCAGTTCTTC	CASSIAQYFGNEQFF
TRBJ2-1	TRBV2	TRBD2	TGTGCCAGCAGGGCAGCGGGAGGGCCGTCCTACAATGAGCAGTTCTTC	CASRAAGGPSYNEQFF
TRBJ2-7	TRBV10-3	.	TGTGCCATCAGTGCAGAGATGAACTCCTACGAGCAGTACTTC	CAISAEMNSYEQYF
TRBJ2-4	TRBV5-1	TRBD2	TGCGCCAGCAGCTTCATAGCGGGAGGCCAAAACATTCAGTACTTC	CASSFIAGGQNIQYF
TRBJ2-7	TRBV6-6	.	TGTGCCAGCAGTTACTCCCTCCGGCAGGGGTTATACGAGCAGTACTTC	CASSYSLRQGLYEQYF
TRBJ2-1	TRBV7-2	.	TGTGCCAGCACCCGCCCCCGGGGCTCCTACAATGAGCAGTTCTTC	CASTRPRGSYNEQFF
TRBJ2-3	TRBV7-3	.	TGTGCCAGCAGCCTTCAATATGCTGATGTGCAGTATTTT	CASSLQYADVQYF
TRBJ2-5	TRBV27	.	TGTGCCAGCAGTTTATCCACAGGACAAGAGACCCAGTACTTC	CASSLSTGQETQYF
TRBJ2-3	TRBV11-3	.	TGTGCCAGCAGCTTAGTATACTGGAACACAGATACGCAGTATTTT	CASSLVYWNTDTQYF
TRBJ2-3	TRBV5-5	.	TGTGCCAGCAGCTTGCCCCACCAGGGGGATACGCAGTATTTT	CASSLPHQGDTQYF
TRBJ2-1	TRBV18	TRBD2	TGTGCCAGCTCACCCTCAGGGGCTCTAGCGGGAGTCAATGAGCAGTTCTTC	CASSPSGALAGVNEQFF
TRBJ2-3	TRBV6-1	TRBD2	TGTGCCAGCAGGGTAGCGGGAGCGCGCACAGATACGCAGTATTTT	CASRVAGARTDTQYF
TRBJ1-4	TRBV5-1	.	TGCGCCAGCAAGCGGGTCGCAACTAATGAAAAACTGTTTTTT	CASKRVATNEKLFF
TRBJ2-7	TRBV6-5	.	TGTGCCAGCAGGCTCAGGGGAGGAGACGAGCAGTACTTC	CASRLRGGDEQYF
TRBJ2-7	TRBV2	.	TGTGCCAGCAGCCGAGTCTACAGGGCCGAGCAGTACTTC	CASSRVYRAEQYF
TRBJ2-7	TRBV6-5	TRBD1	TGTGCCAGCAGTATGGACAGGGGGCAGTGGGAGCAGTACTTC	CASSMDRGQWEQYF
TRBJ1-5	TRBV28	TRBD1	TGTGCCAGCAGTTTACGGACAGGGAGCAATCAGCCCCAGCATTTT	CASSLRTGSNQPQHF
TRBJ1-4	TRBV20-1	.	TGCAGTGTGGTCCAGGGGGAAAAACTGTTTTTT	CSVVQGEKLFF
TRBJ1-3	TRBV2	.	TGTGCCAGCAGTCAAGGGGTAACGGGAAACACCATATATTTT	CASSQGVTGNTIYF
TRBJ2-7	TRBV6-4	TRBD2	TGTGCCAGCAGTGAGACGACGGGACTAGCGGTTTACGAGCAGTACTTC	CASSETTGLAVYEQYF
TRBJ2-6	TRBV7-9	TRBD2	TGTGCCAGCAGCCACGGACTAGCGGGGAGCTCTGGGGCCAACGTCCTGACTTTC	CASSHGLAGSSGANVLTF
TRBJ1-5	TRBV2	.	TGTGCCAGCAAAATATGGGACCGAAATCAGCCCCAGCATTTT	CASKIWDRNQPQHF